Listed below are T cell receptor beta chains from one sample, sequenced in a study of blood T cell repertoires in COVID-19. The table came from immunoSEQ multiplex PCR; TCRdb's copy has only in-frame clones and leaves some out. Among roughly 200,000 clones listed, roughly 85% were seen once. The sample comprised PBMCs or T cells enriched from blood (not recorded which). Every receptor here comes from a man in his forties who had recovered from COVID-19. Each CDR3 is given with its conserved first and last residue.

v_gene: TRBV29-1; j_gene: TRBJ2-7; len: 13; CDR3aa: CSVDRGGRGEQYF
v_gene: TRBV7-9; j_gene: TRBJ1-2; len: 15; CDR3aa: CASSSNRGRAYGYTF
v_gene: TRBV25-1; j_gene: TRBJ2-5; len: 15; CDR3aa: CASSPGQIVQETQYF
v_gene: TRBV7-9; j_gene: TRBJ2-3; len: 15; CDR3aa: CASAGVGQGTDTQYF
v_gene: TRBV2; j_gene: TRBJ2-1; len: 14; CDR3aa: CASSAEVAYNEQFF
v_gene: TRBV27; j_gene: TRBJ2-1; len: 15; CDR3aa: CASSSTGGAYNEQFF
v_gene: TRBV15; j_gene: TRBJ1-2; len: 15; CDR3aa: CATSRDKKGAVGYTF
v_gene: TRBV5-1; j_gene: TRBJ1-1; len: 15; CDR3aa: CASRTGTGENTEAFF
v_gene: TRBV2; j_gene: TRBJ2-3; len: 13; CDR3aa: CASSEPLTDTQYF
v_gene: TRBV6-1; j_gene: TRBJ1-5; len: 16; CDR3aa: CASSVSDKHSNQPQHF
v_gene: TRBV11-2; j_gene: TRBJ2-7; len: 16; CDR3aa: CASRAGGGALLGEQYF
v_gene: TRBV14; j_gene: TRBJ1-2; len: 14; CDR3aa: CASSQVGLTGGYTF
v_gene: TRBV10-3; j_gene: TRBJ2-7; len: 15; CDR3aa: CAISESGQRTYEQYF
v_gene: TRBV19; j_gene: TRBJ2-2; len: 13; CDR3aa: CASRRDIAGELFF
v_gene: TRBV15; j_gene: TRBJ2-1; len: 17; CDR3aa: CATSTPQLAGVWNEQFF
v_gene: TRBV2; j_gene: TRBJ2-7; len: 13; CDR3aa: CASSTGGVYEQYF
v_gene: TRBV19; j_gene: TRBJ1-1; len: 15; CDR3aa: CASSIDIGGDTEAFF
v_gene: TRBV18; j_gene: TRBJ2-7; len: 15; CDR3aa: CASSPPAGEVYEQYF
v_gene: TRBV7-3; j_gene: TRBJ1-1; len: 14; CDR3aa: CASSPTATNTEAFF
v_gene: TRBV25-1; j_gene: TRBJ2-7; len: 14; CDR3aa: CASRVQGVAYEQYF
v_gene: TRBV29-1; j_gene: TRBJ1-1; len: 12; CDR3aa: CSGERRNTEAFF
v_gene: TRBV12-3/TRBV12-4; j_gene: TRBJ1-6; len: 13; CDR3aa: CASSGTGSSPLHF
v_gene: TRBV11-2; j_gene: TRBJ2-7; len: 15; CDR3aa: CASSLPGQGSYEQYF
v_gene: TRBV6-2/TRBV6-3; j_gene: TRBJ1-5; len: 14; CDR3aa: CASSWTGLNQPQHF
v_gene: TRBV5-6; j_gene: TRBJ2-2; len: 15; CDR3aa: CASSFQWQGTGELFF
v_gene: TRBV2; j_gene: TRBJ2-1; len: 17; CDR3aa: CASKGLAGAYYYNEQFF
v_gene: TRBV12-1; j_gene: TRBJ1-2; len: 14; CDR3aa: CASSSDREPYGYTF
v_gene: TRBV7-2; j_gene: TRBJ1-2; len: 17; CDR3aa: CASSPSTGTGLNYGYTF
v_gene: TRBV9; j_gene: TRBJ2-7; len: 15; CDR3aa: CASSVDPSGHYEQYF
v_gene: TRBV5-1; j_gene: TRBJ2-3; len: 14; CDR3aa: CASSATGRGDTQYF
v_gene: TRBV6-6; j_gene: TRBJ2-2; len: 11; CDR3aa: CASSRFGELFF
v_gene: TRBV15; j_gene: TRBJ2-5; len: 15; CDR3aa: CATSRDIGGGETQYF
v_gene: TRBV27; j_gene: TRBJ2-3; len: 16; CDR3aa: CASIVREGPGTDTQYF
v_gene: TRBV30; j_gene: TRBJ1-5; len: 15; CDR3aa: CAWSVTGVFNQPQHF
v_gene: TRBV27; j_gene: TRBJ2-6; len: 16; CDR3aa: CASSYTGGAGANVLTF
v_gene: TRBV27; j_gene: TRBJ2-7; len: 11; CDR3aa: CASSSGYEQYF
v_gene: TRBV4-3; j_gene: TRBJ2-2; len: 14; CDR3aa: CASSQDLETGELFF
v_gene: TRBV4-3; j_gene: TRBJ2-2; len: 15; CDR3aa: CASRGLAGDTGELFF
v_gene: TRBV10-2; j_gene: TRBJ2-7; len: 14; CDR3aa: CASSEFGAINEQYF
v_gene: TRBV18; j_gene: TRBJ1-4; len: 13; CDR3aa: CASSPSAAEKLFF
v_gene: TRBV20-1; j_gene: TRBJ2-5; len: 15; CDR3aa: CSASSWTANQETQYF
v_gene: TRBV10-3; j_gene: TRBJ2-7; len: 13; CDR3aa: CAVNPTGTYEQYF
v_gene: TRBV9; j_gene: TRBJ2-3; len: 14; CDR3aa: CASSVRGSPDTQYF
v_gene: TRBV6-5; j_gene: TRBJ2-7; len: 15; CDR3aa: CASSYSFQGGYEQYF
v_gene: TRBV6-2/TRBV6-3; j_gene: TRBJ2-7; len: 16; CDR3aa: CASSYSRLAGGYEQYF
v_gene: TRBV4-3; j_gene: TRBJ2-5; len: 16; CDR3aa: CASSQDRREGPETQYF
v_gene: TRBV18; j_gene: TRBJ2-7; len: 14; CDR3aa: CASSPGTGGGEQYF
v_gene: TRBV7-8; j_gene: TRBJ2-7; len: 16; CDR3aa: CASSLEFAGGLGEQYF
v_gene: TRBV6-5; j_gene: TRBJ1-2; len: 14; CDR3aa: CASSYQGNNYGYTF
v_gene: TRBV5-1; j_gene: TRBJ2-1; len: 15; CDR3aa: CASSFIAGSYNEQFF
v_gene: TRBV11-2; j_gene: TRBJ2-1; len: 15; CDR3aa: CASSWPGQGVDEQFF